This section outlines one T cell receptor (beta chain) sequence together with its context. Compared with germline, one end of the junction differs, possibly owing to a read error. The sample comes from a study of CD8+CD57+ T cells in acquired aplastic anemia. For the study at large: The study obtained an average of around 3.4 ug of DNA from sorted CD4+ and CD8+ cells.

Genomic DNA templated the TCR beta VDJ and CDR3 profiling. TCRdb used MiXCR to reprocess the reads, holding one entry per CDR3 protein. The sample lists about 160,000 distinct CDR3 sequences; 48% were seen once. Selection for sequencing was limited to patients who had shown CD8+CD57+ cell expansion by flow cytometry. CDR3 length equals 9 residues. Germline values: CDR1 KGHDR, CDR2 SFDVKD. Sequencing was carried out using sorted CD4+, CD8+, or CD8+CD57+ T cells (not recorded which) from PBMCs. This clonotype originated in a human donor with aplastic anemia. The chain is built from TRBV24-1 and TRBJ2-1; no clear D. CDR3 sequence reads: CATYNEQFF. CDR3 DNA: TGTGCCACCTACAACGAGCAGTTCTTC.